This passage covers 13 T cell receptor beta chains from one sample sequenced in a study of PD-1 blockade in classical Hodgkin lymphoma. The repertoire was sequenced with immunoSEQ multiplex PCR; TCRdb's copy has only in-frame clones and lacks some. The table includes about 25,000 clones, roughly two thirds detected once. Exposure to brentuximab vedotin varied, and each patient had relapsed following autologous stem cell transplantation. The specimen was peripheral blood mononuclear cells (PBMCs), collected at baseline. These receptors came from a human donor with classical Hodgkin lymphoma.

J is TRBJ2-7 and V is TRBV27; D remains unclear. Germline V gene sequence: CDR1 MNHEY, CDR2 SMNVEV (reference sequence). The CDR3 consists of 15 residues. V was cut by 6 bases and J by 5 bases, with 20 bases left in between. Here the CDR3 reads CASRLAASLHHEQYF. CDR3 nucleotides: TGTGCCAGCAGGTTAGCCGCCTCACTTCACCACGAGCAGTACTTC.

This clone has only a few counts. The rearrangement joins TRBV27 to TRBJ1-6; 7 bases map to TRBD1. Germline CDR1 MNHEY, CDR2 SMNVEV (reference sequence). The CDR3 runs 14 residues. V shed 4 bases and J 6 bases; nucleotides not matched to a gene: 3. Written as DNA, the CDR3 is TGTGCCAGCAGTTGGGGACAGTTTAATTCACCCCTCCACTTT. Amino acid sequence: CASSWGQFNSPLHF.

V usage is TRBV6-1 and J usage is TRBJ2-7; 8 nucleotides agree with TRBD1. The V gene's germline CDR1 is MNHNS and CDR2 SASEGT. Trimming cost V 7 bases and J 5 bases; bases outside gene matches: 10. The CDR3 has 14 residues. The CDR3 nucleotides read TGTGCCAGCATAGACCCGACAGGGGCCCACGAGCAGTACTTC. It yields the protein CASIDPTGAHEQYF.

The chain is built from TRBV7-9 and TRBJ1-2; D is unresolved. Germline lookup yields CDR1 SEHNR and CDR2 FQNEAQ (reference sequence). The CDR3 extends over 13 amino acids. Trimming left V 2 bases short and J 2 bases short, with 6 bases between. The CDR3 loop is CASSLSENYGYTF. Written as DNA, the CDR3 is TGTGCCAGCAGCTTATCCGAGAACTATGGCTACACCTTC. Filled out from reference TRBV7-9 and TRBJ1-2, the complete variable domain reads DTGVSQNPRHKITKRGQNVTFRCDPISEHNRLYWYRQTLGQGPEFLTYFQNEAQLEKSRLLSDRFSAERPKGSFSTLEIQRTEQGDSAMYLCASSLSENYGYTFGSGTRLTVV.

The chain recombines TRBV28 with TRBJ2-2; D unresolved. The CDR3 spans 15 residues. Germline V gene data show CDR1 as MDHEN and CDR2 as SYDVKM. Trimming left V 3 bases short and J 2 bases short, with 10 bases between. As DNA, the CDR3 is TGTGCCAGCAGTTTTCGCGGAGATAACACCGGGGAGCTGTTTTTT. This sequence encodes CASSFRGDNTGELFF.

J is TRBJ2-2 and V is TRBV7-2; D may be TRBD1 (5 bases). V was trimmed by 5 bases and J by 2 bases, leaving 12 bases between them. In germline, CDR1 is SGHTA, CDR2 FQGNSA. The CDR3 runs 15 residues. In nucleotides, the CDR3 is TGTGCCAGCAGCGCCGACAGCCGCAACACCGGGGAGCTGTTTTTT. Translating gives CASSADSRNTGELFF. Full variable domain (rest looked up from reference TRBV7-2 and TRBJ2-2): GAGVSQSPSNKVTEKGKDVELRCDPISGHTALYWYRQSLGQGLEFLIYFQGNSAPDKSGLPSDRFSAERTGGSVSTLTIQRTQQEDSAVYLCASSADSRNTGELFFGEGSRLTVL.

The chain links TRBV2 to TRBJ1-3; D remains ambiguous. With 3 bases removed from V and 0 bases from J, the gap between germline ends came to 6 bases. Per germline, CDR1 SNHLY and CDR2 FYNNEI. This CDR3 comprises 14 residues. The CDR3 DNA reads TGTGCCAGCAGTGAGAGGAGCTCTGGAAACACCATATATTTT. Translation: CASSERSSGNTIYF.

The chain combines TRBV28 with TRBJ1-1; TRBD1 might be the D (6 bases). CDR1 and CDR2 (germline): MDHEN, SYDVKM. V lost 6 bases and J 3 bases, leaving 11 bases between the germline ends. The CDR3 consists of 13 residues. CDR3 loop: CASSPTGYTEAFF. CDR3 in DNA: TGTGCCAGCAGCCCAACAGGGTACACTGAAGCTTTCTTT.

This rearrangement joins TRBV18 to TRBJ2-1; D remains ambiguous. Trimming removed 0 bases from V and 0 bases from J, with 21 bases in between. The CDR3 loop spans 20 amino acids. The germline V gene has CDR1 KGHSH and CDR2 LQKENI. The CDR3 spells CASSPPYLTSIPSSYNEQFF. The CDR3 DNA follows: TGTGCCAGCTCACCACCGTACCTCACTTCGATACCGAGCTCCTACAATGAGCAGTTCTTC.

The chain has TRBV7-9 and TRBJ1-5; 7 nucleotides line up with TRBD1. The ends lost 1 base at V and 2 bases at J; junction bases unmatched: 5. Germline loops: CDR1 SEHNR, CDR2 FQNEAQ (reference sequence). This CDR3 has 16 residues. The DNA for the CDR3 is TGTGCCAGCAGCTTAGACTCGGGGACAGGCAATCAGCCCCAGCATTTT. It translates to CASSLDSGTGNQPQHF.

The CDR3 spells CASSLGFLFPGAFF. The CDR3 region has the DNA TGTGCCAGCAGCTTAGGATTCCTTTTTCCTGGAGCTTTCTTT. The J gene is TRBJ1-1, the V gene TRBV13, with D hard to call. CDR3 size: 14 residues. V was cut by 0 bases and J by 10 bases, with 15 bases left in between. Germline V gives CDR1 PRHDT, CDR2 FYEKMQ (reference sequence).

The rearrangement joins TRBV7-2 to TRBJ2-3; D gene unclear. Germline V gives CDR1 SGHTA, CDR2 FQGNSA. The CDR3 consists of 13 residues. The ends were cut back, 2 bases at V and 0 bases at J, with 3 bases in the middle. In DNA form, the CDR3 reads TGTGCCAGCAGCTTACCTAGCACAGATACGCAGTATTTT. It codes for CASSLPSTDTQYF.

The chain carries TRBV7-9 and TRBJ2-7; 7 nucleotides agree with TRBD1. Germline V gene data show CDR1 as SEHNR and CDR2 as FQNEAQ (reference sequence). J was trimmed by 0 bases and V by 5 bases; bases with no gene match: 4. CDR3 length: 14 residues. CDR3 in amino acids: CASSPRQGSYEQYF. The CDR3 DNA sequence: TGTGCCAGCAGCCCCCGACAGGGCTCCTACGAGCAGTACTTC.